The present entry profiles one T cell receptor (beta chain) with its context. The antigen is undetermined. Here immunoSEQ multiplex PCR was the method, and the copy in TCRdb shows in-frame clones only, minus some. Of 43,000 or so clones in the sample, approximately 80% were seen once. This sample was taken from a study of CD4 T cells in relation to SARS-CoV-2 and coronaviruses. Whole-study context: Patient ages ranged from about 21 to 72, median 38. The restricting HLA molecule for shared crossreactive spike epitopes was mapped.

Naive and memory CD4+ T cells came from enriched cryopreserved PBMCs. The origin of this receptor is an adult with COVID-19. Source material: naive CD4+ T cells from PBMCs, cultured in vitro. Subset defined: naive CD4+ T cells isolated by negative enrichment.

The chain's CDR3 is CASSLGAGAGDQPQHF. In nucleotides, the CDR3 is TGTGCCAGCAGCTTAGGTGCAGGGGCGGGGGATCAGCCCCAGCATTTT. V usage is TRBV7-2 and J usage is TRBJ1-5; the D gene is possibly TRBD1 (6 bases). CDR3 length: 16 amino acids. CDR1 and CDR2 (germline): SGHTA, FQGNSA. V lost 1 base, J lost 5 bases, and 15 bases lay in between.